This T cell receptor (beta chain) was recovered during a study of T cells after posttransplantation cyclophosphamide. This clone was counted ten times or more. What it binds is unknown. Study observations and caveats: Recipient CMV seropositivity and CMV reactivation strongly tracked TRB clonality.

Clones were read by immunoSEQ multiplex PCR, and TCRdb kept only the in-frame ones, dropping some. Sampling found some 43,000 clones, none seen once. CDR3 length: 17 amino acids. Germline CDR1 and CDR2: SGHVS and FQNEAQ. V was clipped by 1 base and J by 8 bases, with 23 bases between them. The sequencing input was PBMCs. The receptor comes from a man aged 40-49 years in good health, CMV-negative, and a related stem cell transplant donor. The genes are TRBV7-8 and TRBJ1-2; no firm D call. Written as DNA, the CDR3 is TGTGCCAGCAGCTTAGGACAACCCCGGCATCGAGAGTTCGGCTACACCTTC. Protein product: CASSLGQPRHREFGYTF.